Listed below are T cell receptor beta chains from one sample, sequenced in a study of T-cell reconstitution after alpha-beta-depleted transplantation in children. TCRdb fed the PCR reads into MiXCR, producing one record per CDR3 protein. This sample has approximately 250,000 distinct CDR3 sequences; roughly a quarter occur once, and the top ten carry about 2.8%. The source material was PBMCs, sampled before TCRalphabeta/CD19-depleted stem cell transplant. The receptor source for this set is a girl aged 2 to 10 with Fanconi anemia, due to receive a stem cell transplant. Both conserved end residues are part of each CDR3. A D gene is named only where the DNA matches it firmly. Not all rows give a size; the values are once, few, many and, for expanded clones, a class.

many	18	TRBD2	TRBV27	TRBJ2-1	CASSPSLYSGSLYNEQFF	TGTGCCAGCAGTCCCAGCCTCTATAGCGGGAGCCTTTACAATGAGCAGTTCTTC
few	16	TRBD1	TRBV27	TRBJ2-7	CASSFLLGQGPVEQYF	TGTGCCAGCAGTTTCCTCTTGGGACAGGGGCCTGTCGAGCAGTACTTC
few	15	TRBD1	TRBV20-1	TRBJ2-1	CSARGGQGTYNEQFF	TGCAGTGCCCGGGGGGGACAGGGGACCTACAATGAGCAGTTCTTC
many	18	.	TRBV12-3/TRBV12-4	TRBJ1-4	CASSRIPSGTPFNEKLFF	TGTGCCAGCAGTCGAATACCCTCCGGGACACCATTTAATGAAAAACTGTTTTTT
.	13	.	TRBV29-1	TRBJ2-7	CSVAYARFYEQYF	TGCAGCGTTGCATACGCGAGGTTCTACGAGCAGTACTTC
.	17	TRBD2	TRBV6-2/TRBV6-3	TRBJ2-1	CASSYRQLAGGINEQFF	TGTGCCAGCAGTTACCGACAACTAGCGGGAGGAATCAATGAGCAGTTCTTC
.	14	.	TRBV5-1	TRBJ2-5	CASSHWARLETQYF	TGCGCCAGCAGCCACTGGGCGCGCCTAGAGACCCAGTACTTC
many	14	.	TRBV20-1	TRBJ2-1	CSASSPKGYNEQFF	TGCAGTGCTTCTAGCCCTAAGGGGTACAATGAGCAGTTCTTC
.	14	.	TRBV29-1	TRBJ1-1	CSVVPDRPNTEAFF	TGCAGCGTTGTCCCGGACAGACCGAACACTGAAGCTTTCTTT
many	14	TRBD2	TRBV20-1	TRBJ2-1	CSARLAGVGNEQFF	TGCAGTGCTAGACTAGCGGGAGTGGGCAATGAGCAGTTCTTC